The clone carrying this T cell receptor beta chain was observed many times. Authors' processing steps: Reference gene primer amplification yielded estimated nucleated cell counts. Profiling relied on immunoSEQ multiplex PCR, and the TCRdb table lists in-frame clones only, not all of them. From that table come the V and J calls and clone size; the DNA was used to work out D and trimming. The table lists under 300,000 clones, about 88% of them singletons, with 2.1% in the top ten. These data originate in a study of blood T cell repertoires in COVID-19. Study-level information: The United States, Italy and Spain were the sources of the acute and convalescent COVID-19 samples. T cells, B-cell-depleted T cells, or PBMCs supplied cDNA or gDNA.

This CDR3 contains 15 residues. After removal of 5 bases from V and 4 bases from J, the junction contained 6 bases not matched to a gene. Germline lookup yields CDR1 SGHTA and CDR2 FQGNSA. Sequencing was carried out using peripheral blood. The rearrangement joins TRBV7-2 to TRBJ1-3; 9 bases map to TRBD1. The sequence came from a woman between 35 and 50 years old who had recovered from COVID-19. The CDR3 protein is CASSPFDRGGNTIYF. For the CDR3, the DNA is TGTGCCAGCAGCCCTTTCGACAGGGGGGGAAACACCATATATTTT.